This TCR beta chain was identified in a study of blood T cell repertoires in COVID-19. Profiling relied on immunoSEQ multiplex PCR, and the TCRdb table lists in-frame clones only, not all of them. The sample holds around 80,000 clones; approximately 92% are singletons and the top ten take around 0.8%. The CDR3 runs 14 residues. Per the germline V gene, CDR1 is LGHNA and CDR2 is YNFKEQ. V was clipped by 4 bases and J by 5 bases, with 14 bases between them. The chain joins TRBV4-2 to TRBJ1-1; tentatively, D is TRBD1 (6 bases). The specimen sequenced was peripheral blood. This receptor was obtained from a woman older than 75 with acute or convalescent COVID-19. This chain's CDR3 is CASSLQTGGTEAFF. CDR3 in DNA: TGTGCCAGCAGCCTCCAGACAGGCGGAACTGAAGCTTTCTTT.